One sample yielded the 26 T cell receptor beta chains listed below, sequenced in a study of CD8 T cells in ankylosing spondylitis. One entry per CDR3 protein, called by TCRdb with MiXCR from the 5' RACE reads. Of about 35,000 distinct CDR3 sequences in the sample, approximately 3% were seen once. Sequenced material: blood, either unsorted or a sorted T cell fraction (not recorded which). The receptors come from a male donor with ankylosing spondylitis or in good health (not recorded which).

Concerning this clonotype: The junction departs from germline at one end; a sequencing error may be responsible. This chain connects TRBV9 to TRBJ2-6; tentative D call: TRBD2 (6 bases). Germline V gene data show CDR1 as SGDLS and CDR2 as YYNGEE. The CDR3 is 18 residues long. In DNA, the CDR3 is TGTGCCAGCAGCGTAGTTGGAGGGGTTTTCTCTGGGGCCAACATCCTGACTTTC. Its translation: CASSVVGGVFSGANILTF.

This clonotype was seen repeatedly, ten times or more. A much larger clone differs by one base, so this may be a read error. This chain links TRBV9 with TRBJ2-2, with D tentatively TRBD1 (6 bases). Trimming pared 1 base from V and 4 bases from J, leaving 8 bases between. From germline, CDR1 is SGDLS and CDR2 YYNGEE. The CDR3 consists of 14 residues. CDR3 sequence reads: CASSVTGTTGELFF. The CDR3, as DNA: TGTGCCAGCAGCGTAACAGGGACCACCGGGGAGCTGTTTTTT.

The sample holds many counts of this clonotype. This chain uses TRBV9 with TRBJ2-6; TRBD1 agrees at 9 bases. The V gene's germline CDR1 is SGDLS and CDR2 YYNGEE. Trimming took 2 bases from V and 1 from J; bases not matched to a gene: 7. CDR3 length: 18 amino acids. Written as DNA, the CDR3 is TGTGCCAGCAGCGTCGAGTCGGGACAGGGATCTGGGGCCAACGTCCTGACTTTC. Translation: CASSVESGQGSGANVLTF. Full variable domain (outside the CDR3, taken from reference TRBV9 and TRBJ2-6): DSGVTQTPKHLITATGQRVTLRCSPRSGDLSVYWYQQSLDQGLQFLIQYYNGEERAKGNILERFSAQQFPDLHSELNLSSLELGDSALYFCASSVESGQGSGANVLTFGAGSRLTVL.

This clonotype was seen ten or more times. The chain combines TRBV9 with TRBJ2-2, with 10 bases matching TRBD1. Looked up from germline, CDR1 is SGDLS and CDR2 is YYNGEE. V shed 4 bases, J shed 6 bases, and the junction held 6 bases outside the gene matches. CDR3 length: 15 amino acids. The CDR3 loop is CASSPGTGVSGELFF. In DNA form, the CDR3 reads TGTGCCAGCAGCCCCGGGACAGGGGTTTCCGGGGAGCTGTTTTTT.

This clonotype was seen many times. V is TRBV25-1 and J is TRBJ2-7, with D perhaps matching TRBD1 (6 bases). V lost 10 bases and J lost 2, with 21 bases in between. Looked up from germline, CDR1 is MGHDK and CDR2 is SYGVNS. The length of the CDR3 is 15 residues. The CDR3 is CANTLQGLTPYEQYV. As DNA, the CDR3 is TGTGCCAACACCCTACAGGGCCTTACCCCCTACGAGCAGTACGTC.

This clonotype was recorded at least ten times. CDR3 in DNA: TGTGCCAGCAGCGATTCCAGGGGCCCCCGGCGAACTGAAGCTTTCTTT. Translating it yields CASSDSRGPRRTEAFF. The chain is built from TRBV9 and TRBJ1-1, with D maybe TRBD1 (6 bases). Germline V gives CDR1 SGDLS, CDR2 YYNGEE. The V gene lost 3 bases and the J gene lost 5 bases, with 20 bases spanning the gap. This CDR3 has 16 residues.

Ten or more counts support this clonotype. The CDR3 loop reads CASSVAGSGPNNEQFF. The CDR3 coding sequence is TGTGCCAGCAGCGTAGCAGGGTCAGGACCCAACAATGAGCAGTTCTTC. The V and J genes are TRBV9 and TRBJ2-1; perhaps TRBD1 as D (5 bases). This CDR3 comprises 16 residues. Germline V gives CDR1 SGDLS, CDR2 YYNGEE. V gave up 0 bases and J gave up 5 bases, with 15 bases separating them.

This clonotype occurred many times. The chain has TRBV9 and TRBJ2-5; 7 nucleotides align to TRBD2. Germline assignment: CDR1 SGDLS and CDR2 YYNGEE. Trimming removed 3 bases from V and 5 bases from J; junction bases left unmatched: 4. There are 13 residues in the CDR3. The CDR3 DNA follows: TGTGCCAGCAGCGCCCACGGGGGGGAGACCCAGTACTTC. Translation gives CASSAHGGETQYF.

This clonotype was counted ten times or more. CDR3 DNA: TGTGCCAGCAGCGTAGGGGCAGGGGGCCCTACCACGCAGTATTTT. It specifies CASSVGAGGPTTQYF. The chain is built from TRBV9 and TRBJ2-3, with 8 bases aligning to TRBD1. The CDR3 contains 15 residues. V was clipped by 0 bases and J by 9 bases; unmatched bases: 9. The germline V gene encodes CDR1 SGDLS and CDR2 YYNGEE.

This clonotype was observed at least ten times. V gene TRBV9 combines with J gene TRBJ2-1, with D perhaps TRBD2 (5 bases). Trimming shortened V by 1 base and J by 2 bases, and 10 bases separated the two germline ends. The CDR3 loop spans 15 amino acids. Germline V lookup: CDR1 SGDLS, CDR2 YYNGEE. CDR3 protein: CASSVKLAAYNEQFF. The CDR3 DNA follows: TGTGCCAGCAGCGTAAAGCTAGCTGCCTACAATGAGCAGTTCTTC.

This clonotype showed up many times. The V call is TRBV9, the J call TRBJ2-3; D remains unclear. CDR3 size: 16 residues. Per the germline V gene, CDR1 is SGDLS and CDR2 is YYNGEE. Trimming removed 0 bases from V and 2 bases from J, with 13 bases in between. This CDR3 is CASSVGSSWATDTQYF. CDR3 nucleotides: TGTGCCAGCAGCGTAGGGTCTAGTTGGGCCACAGATACGCAGTATTTT.

This clonotype was seen many times. The gene calls are TRBV9 and TRBJ1-2; D gene uncertain. Trimming left V 4 bases short and J 2 bases short, with 18 bases between. The V gene's germline CDR1 is SGDLS and CDR2 YYNGEE. The CDR3 covers 16 residues. CDR3: CASSPRATVQNYGYTF. CDR3 coding DNA: TGTGCCAGCAGCCCACGAGCGACCGTCCAGAACTATGGCTACACCTTC.

Ten or more counts support this clonotype. The chain joins TRBV9 to TRBJ2-3; tentative D call: TRBD1 (6 bases). CDR3 length equals 14 residues. V lost 5 bases and J 5 bases, leaving 15 bases between the germline ends. The germline gives CDR1 SGDLS, CDR2 YYNGEE. The CDR3 region has the DNA TGTGCCAGCAGTGGCAGCGCGACAGGAGATACGCAGTATTTT. It translates to CASSGSATGDTQYF.

This clonotype has ten or more counts. The chain couples TRBV9 to TRBJ1-1; D gene ambiguous. This CDR3 has 13 residues. Germline CDR1 is SGDLS and CDR2 is YYNGEE. The V gene lost 1 base and the J gene lost 1 base, with 5 bases spanning the gap. The CDR3 region is CASSVTGNTEAFF. CDR3 DNA: TGTGCCAGCAGCGTAACCGGGAACACTGAAGCTTTCTTT.

This clonotype was detected many times. This chain joins TRBV9 and TRBJ2-2, with D perhaps matching TRBD2 (5 bases). CDR3 length: 15 residues. Trimming took off 2 bases at V and 3 bases at J, with 11 bases between the two ends. CDR1 and CDR2 from the germline V gene are SGDLS and YYNGEE. The CDR3 is CASSVSSLDTGELFF. As DNA, the CDR3 is TGTGCCAGCAGCGTTTCTAGCCTTGACACCGGGGAGCTGTTTTTT.

This clonotype has ten or more counts. V gene TRBV9 combines with J gene TRBJ2-6; possibly TRBD1 for D (5 bases). V lost 0 bases, J lost 0 bases, and 13 bases lay in between. CDR1 is SGDLS and CDR2 is YYNGEE in the germline V gene. This CDR3 comprises 18 residues. The CDR3 sequence is CASSVAPTAYSGANVLTF. DNA of the CDR3: TGTGCCAGCAGCGTAGCTCCGACAGCGTACTCTGGGGCCAACGTCCTGACTTTC.

The chain combines TRBV9 with TRBJ2-6; a possible D gene is TRBD1 (6 bases). The germline gives CDR1 SGDLS, CDR2 YYNGEE. CDR3 size: 17 residues. The V end lost 4 bases, the J end lost 0 bases, and 14 bases lay between the germline ends. The CDR3 is CASSLGGRTSGANVLTF. CDR3 coding DNA: TGTGCCAGCAGCCTAGGGGGACGGACCTCTGGGGCCAACGTCCTGACTTTC.

This clonotype was counted ten times or more. The V gene is TRBV9, the J gene TRBJ2-3, with 12 nucleotides matching TRBD2. Germline-derived CDR1 and CDR2 are SGDLS and YYNGEE. There are 16 residues in the CDR3. Losses at the gene ends were 3 bases for V and 3 bases for J; bases not matched to a gene: 5. The CDR3 is CASSEASGGGTDTQYF. The DNA for the CDR3 is TGTGCCAGCAGCGAGGCTAGCGGGGGGGGAACAGATACGCAGTATTTT.

This clonotype has a count of ten or more. This chain uses TRBV21-1 with TRBJ2-3; the table calls TRBD2, which could not be checked here. TRBV21-1 is described as a pseudogene. The CDR3 runs 19 residues. This chain's CDR3 is CASSKSPGTSSTGTDTQYF. The CDR3 bases are TGTGCCAGCAGCAAATCCCCTGGGACTAGCAGCACGGGCACAGATACGCAGTATTTT.

The table lists this clonotype with many counts. The chain has TRBV9 and TRBJ2-3, with D perhaps being TRBD1 or TRBD2 (5 bases each). CDR3 size: 16 residues. V gave up 4 bases and J gave up 2 bases, with 17 bases separating them. Germline lookup yields CDR1 SGDLS and CDR2 YYNGEE. The CDR3 DNA follows: TGTGCCAGCAGCCCCGGGGCTAGAATTAACACAGATACGCAGTATTTT. It codes for CASSPGARINTDTQYF. Together with reference TRBV9 and TRBJ2-3, the CDR3 gives the full variable domain: DSGVTQTPKHLITATGQRVTLRCSPRSGDLSVYWYQQSLDQGLQFLIQYYNGEERAKGNILERFSAQQFPDLHSELNLSSLELGDSALYFCASSPGARINTDTQYFGPGTRLTVL.

The rearrangement links TRBV9 to TRBJ1-1; no reliable D call. The CDR3 extends over 14 amino acids. From germline, CDR1 is SGDLS and CDR2 YYNGEE. V lost 3 bases to trimming and J lost 3 bases, with 12 bases between them. This chain's CDR3 is CASSEDLGDTEAFF. The CDR3 DNA reads TGTGCCAGCAGCGAAGATTTGGGCGACACTGAAGCTTTCTTT.

V usage is TRBV9 and J usage is TRBJ2-1; D may correspond to TRBD1 or TRBD2 (5 bases each). Germline-derived CDR1 and CDR2 are SGDLS and YYNGEE. The CDR3 is 15 residues long. Trimming removed 5 bases from V and 8 bases from J, with 20 bases in between. CDR3 sequence (DNA): TGTGCCAGCAGTTTAATGTGGGGGAATGGCTATGAGCAGTTCTTC. This gives the protein CASSLMWGNGYEQFF.

This clonotype turned up a few times. The V gene is TRBV9, the J gene TRBJ2-5, with D perhaps being TRBD1 or TRBD2 (5 bases each). V gave up 3 bases and J gave up 3 bases, with 12 bases separating them. This CDR3 contains 14 residues. Germline values: CDR1 SGDLS, CDR2 YYNGEE. Here the CDR3 DNA reads TGTGCCAGCAGCGGGGGACGGACCGAAGAGACCCAGTACTTC. This codes for CASSGGRTEETQYF.

This clonotype was observed at least ten times. The gene calls are TRBV9 and TRBJ1-1; TRBD1 is a possible D gene (6 bases). This CDR3 spans 15 amino acids. Germline CDR1 reads SGDLS; CDR2 reads YYNGEE. Trimming cost V 4 bases and J 1 base, with 14 bases left between them. CDR3 sequence: CASSPHRVWNTEAFF. In DNA, the CDR3 is TGTGCCAGCAGCCCTCACAGGGTGTGGAACACTGAAGCTTTCTTT.

This clonotype was observed many times. The chain has TRBV9 and TRBJ2-5; 12 bases agree with TRBD2. The V gene's germline CDR1 is SGDLS and CDR2 YYNGEE. Unmatched junction bases numbered 7, after V lost 0 bases and J lost 1 base. This CDR3 region has 18 residues. Here the CDR3 DNA reads TGTGCCAGCAGCGTAGGGCTAGCGGGAGGGCCTGGCCAAGAGACCCAGTACTTC. Protein: CASSVGLAGGPGQETQYF.

By sample fraction, this clonotype is medium-sized (0.01 to 0.1%). This chain uses TRBV9 with TRBJ2-3; D remains ambiguous. The CDR3 is 13 residues long. The V end lost 0 bases, the J end lost 1 base, and 3 bases lay between the germline ends. Germline lookup yields CDR1 SGDLS and CDR2 YYNGEE. The CDR3 DNA reads as TGTGCCAGCAGCGTAGATGGCACAGATACGCAGTATTTT. Translating it yields CASSVDGTDTQYF.